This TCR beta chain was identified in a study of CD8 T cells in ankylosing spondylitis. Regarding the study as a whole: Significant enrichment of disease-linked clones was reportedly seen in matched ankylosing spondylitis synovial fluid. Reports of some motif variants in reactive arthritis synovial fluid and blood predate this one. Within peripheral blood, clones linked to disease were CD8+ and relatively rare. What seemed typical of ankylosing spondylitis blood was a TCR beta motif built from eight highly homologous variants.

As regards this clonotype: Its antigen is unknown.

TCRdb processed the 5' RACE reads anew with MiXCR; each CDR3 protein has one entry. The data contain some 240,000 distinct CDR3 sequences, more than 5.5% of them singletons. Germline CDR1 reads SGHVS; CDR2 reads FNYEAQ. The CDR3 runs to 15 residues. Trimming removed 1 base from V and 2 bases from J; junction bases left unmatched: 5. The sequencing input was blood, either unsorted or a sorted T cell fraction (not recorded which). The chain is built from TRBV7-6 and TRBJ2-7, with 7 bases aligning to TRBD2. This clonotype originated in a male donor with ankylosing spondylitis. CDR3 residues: CASSLGDGTTYEQYF. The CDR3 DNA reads TGTGCCAGCAGCTTAGGAGACGGGACTACCTACGAGCAGTACTTC.